This T cell receptor (beta chain) was identified in a study of T cell changes during pregnancy in multiple sclerosis. Some clones are missing from TCRdb's copy, which holds only in-frame ones; the method was immunoSEQ multiplex PCR. The sample shows just under 45,000 clones, just under 95% of them seen only once. The V end lost 0 bases, the J end lost 2 bases, and 10 bases lay between the germline ends. The CDR3 extends over 15 amino acids. Germline CDR1 reads SGHRS; CDR2 reads YFSETQ. This clonotype originated in a female donor with multiple sclerosis, enrolled in a pregnancy study. This specimen consisted of CD4+ T cells from peripheral blood mononuclear cells, obtained in the first trimester of pregnancy. The chain uses TRBV5-1 and TRBJ2-3; a possible D gene is TRBD2 (5 bases). The CDR3 nucleotides read TGCGCCAGCAGCTTGGATTTAGCGCACACAGATACGCAGTATTTT. This gives the protein CASSLDLAHTDTQYF.